These 10 T cell receptor beta chains came from one sample sequenced in a study of T cell repertoires in cytomegalovirus infection. TCRdb re-called the reads through MiXCR, storing one row per CDR3 protein. Seen here are fewer than 350,000 distinct CDR3 sequences, roughly 15% observed once, and the top ten hold more than 10%. The sequenced sample consisted of PBMCs. The receptors were sampled from a human donor in good health (CMV status not recorded). Some clones in this sample may be carry-over from other donors' samples.

Notes on this clonotype: A much more abundant neighbour one base away suggests this may be a read error. This sequence joins TRBV7-2 and TRBJ1-3; perhaps TRBD1 as D (6 bases). The CDR3 has 14 residues. Germline CDR1 SGHTA, CDR2 FQGNSA. The CDR3 bases are TGTGCCAGCAGTCCACCTCCCAGGGGAAACACCATAAATTTT. This translates into CASSPPPRGNTINF.

This chain uses TRBV7-6 with TRBJ2-5, with 7 bases that match TRBD2. V lost 7 bases to trimming and J lost 5 bases; unmatched junction nucleotides: 22. This CDR3 comprises 18 residues. Germline V gene lookup returns CDR1 SGHVS and CDR2 FNYEAQ. The CDR3 bases are TGTGCCAGCAATTTCTTGTCCGACGGGATTCCGCGGGGGGAGACCCAGTACTTC. The encoded protein is CASNFLSDGIPRGETQYF. Supplemented by reference TRBV7-6 and TRBJ2-5, the full variable domain reads GAGVSQSPRYKVTKRGQDVALRCDPISGHVSLYWYRQALGQGPEFLTYFNYEAQQDKSGLPNDRFSAERPEGSISTLTIQRTEQRDSAMYRCASNFLSDGIPRGETQYFGPGTRLLVL.

This clonotype was counted only a few times. This chain links TRBV6-1 with TRBJ1-1, with D hard to call. V was clipped by 1 base and J by 0 bases, with 3 bases between them. The germline gives CDR1 MNHNS, CDR2 SASEGT. The CDR3 consists of 13 residues. CDR3 DNA sequence: TGTGCCAGCAGTGAAGATATGAACACTGAAGCTTTCTTT. Translation gives CASSEDMNTEAFF.

The chain is built from TRBV19 and TRBJ1-4, with D hard to call. The CDR3 has 13 residues. V lost 3 bases, J lost 8 bases, and 10 bases lay in between. Germline V CDR1 and CDR2: LNHDA, SQIVND (reference sequence). This CDR3 is CASSIRVVEKLFF. CDR3 sequence (DNA): TGTGCCAGTAGTATCCGGGTCGTGGAAAAACTGTTTTTT.

This clonotype was counted between two and nine times. V and J are TRBV7-8 and TRBJ2-5, with a tentative D call TRBD1 (5 bases). The germline CDR1 and CDR2 sequences are SGHVS and FQNEAQ. V lost 3 bases and J lost 5, with 13 bases in between. The CDR3 contains 14 residues. Here the CDR3 DNA reads TGTGCCAGCAGCTTGGGGCTAAAAGGGGAGACCCAGTACTTC. Protein product: CASSLGLKGETQYF.

The genes are TRBV4-1 and TRBJ1-5; TRBD1 agrees at 7 bases. The V and J ends lost 3 bases and 6 bases, in that order; junction bases with no gene match: 14. The CDR3 length is 17 residues. The V gene's germline CDR1 is MGHRA and CDR2 YSYEKL. CDR3: CASSHTSTGAPGQPQHF. The CDR3 nucleotides read TGCGCCAGCAGCCACACCTCAACAGGGGCGCCGGGTCAGCCCCAGCATTTT.

The CDR3 here is CASSQDRPREGDYTEAFF. The CDR3 coding sequence is TGCGCCAGCAGCCAAGATCGCCCCAGGGAGGGAGATTACACTGAAGCTTTCTTT. V and J are TRBV4-3 and TRBJ1-1, with a possible D match to TRBD1 (5 bases). Germline V gene lookup returns CDR1 LGHNA and CDR2 YSLEER. The germline V and J ends were trimmed by 0 bases and 3 bases, with 20 bases remaining between them. This CDR3 contains 18 residues.

This clonotype was counted ten times or more. The chain has TRBV2 and TRBJ2-7, with D tentatively TRBD2 (5 bases). The CDR3 is 14 amino acids. Germline-derived CDR1 and CDR2 are SNHLY and FYNNEI. Trimming took off 7 bases at V and 3 bases at J, with 16 bases between the two ends. This CDR3 is CASTGNVAIYEQYF. DNA of the CDR3: TGTGCCAGCACCGGGAATGTGGCAATCTACGAGCAGTACTTC.

The genes are TRBV18 and TRBJ2-5, with D perhaps TRBD1 (6 bases). The V gene lost 6 bases and the J gene lost 9 bases, with 41 bases spanning the gap. CDR3 size: 21 residues. CDR1 is KGHSH and CDR2 is LQKENI in the germline V gene. The CDR3 loop is CASSSGHPSYPESKRVASQYF. In DNA, the CDR3 is TGTGCCAGCTCCTCGGGACATCCGAGTTACCCTGAATCCAAGAGAGTTGCGTCCCAGTACTTC.

This clonotype showed up just a few times. This chain connects TRBV27 to TRBJ2-7, with D perhaps given as TRBD1 or TRBD2 (5 bases each). Trimming pared 7 bases from V and 3 bases from J, leaving 19 bases between. This CDR3 spans 15 amino acids. Germline V gene lookup returns CDR1 MNHEY and CDR2 SMNVEV (reference sequence). This chain's CDR3 is CASTDTGAPGYEQYF. In DNA form, the CDR3 reads TGTGCCAGCACCGACACCGGGGCCCCTGGCTACGAGCAGTACTTC.